These T cell receptor beta chains were read from a single sample in a study of blood T cell repertoires in COVID-19. Assay used: immunoSEQ multiplex PCR; TCRdb lists only in-frame clones, some missing. This table holds some 94,000 clones, less than 90% found once. Sequenced material: peripheral blood. The receptors here all came from a man aged 65 to 85 with active or convalescent COVID-19. Each CDR3 is given with its conserved first and last residue. The D gene is left open where the match is weak. The size field is filled for only some rows; it gives once, few, many or a size class.

v_gene: TRBV7-9
len: 15
d_gene: TRBD2
j_gene: TRBJ2-1
abundance: .
CDR3aa: CASSFLAGAYNEQFF
CDR3nt: TGTGCCAGCAGCTTTTTAGCGGGGGCGTACAATGAGCAGTTCTTC

v_gene: TRBV5-1
len: 15
d_gene: TRBD2
j_gene: TRBJ2-5
abundance: .
CDR3aa: CASSRGSGGAETQYF
CDR3nt: TGCGCCAGCAGTAGGGGTAGCGGGGGGGCCGAGACCCAGTACTTC

v_gene: TRBV5-4
len: 16
d_gene: .
j_gene: TRBJ2-1
abundance: .
CDR3aa: CASSNLQVSSYNEQFF
CDR3nt: TGTGCCAGCAGCAACCTACAGGTCAGCTCCTACAATGAGCAGTTCTTC

v_gene: TRBV3-1/TRBV3-2
len: 15
d_gene: TRBD1
j_gene: TRBJ2-7
abundance: .
CDR3aa: CASSSGTAVSYEQYF
CDR3nt: TGTGCCAGCAGCTCCGGGACAGCAGTTTCCTACGAGCAGTACTTC

v_gene: TRBV27
len: 14
d_gene: .
j_gene: TRBJ1-3
abundance: .
CDR3aa: CASSGSYSGNTIYF
CDR3nt: TGTGCCAGTTCAGGGTCCTACTCTGGAAACACCATATATTTT

v_gene: TRBV7-9
len: 13
d_gene: .
j_gene: TRBJ1-3
abundance: .
CDR3aa: CASSQGSSHTIYF
CDR3nt: TGTGCCAGCAGTCAGGGGTCCTCCCACACCATATATTTT

v_gene: TRBV6-5
len: 14
d_gene: TRBD1
j_gene: TRBJ1-5
abundance: once
CDR3aa: CATLGQGGGQPQHF
CDR3nt: TGTGCCACCTTGGGACAGGGGGGAGGTCAGCCCCAGCATTTT

v_gene: TRBV5-6
len: 16
d_gene: TRBD2
j_gene: TRBJ2-7
abundance: .
CDR3aa: CASSSPGLAASYEQYF
CDR3nt: TGTGCCAGCAGCTCCCCGGGACTAGCGGCCTCCTACGAGCAGTACTTC

v_gene: TRBV28
len: 14
d_gene: TRBD1
j_gene: TRBJ1-6
abundance: .
CDR3aa: CASRGTGLISPLHF
CDR3nt: TGTGCCAGCAGGGGGACAGGGTTGATTTCACCCCTCCACTTT

v_gene: TRBV9
len: 16
d_gene: .
j_gene: TRBJ1-2
abundance: many
CDR3aa: CASSVVPQGGNYGYTF
CDR3nt: TGTGCCAGCAGCGTAGTCCCGCAGGGAGGGAACTATGGCTACACCTTC

v_gene: TRBV28
len: 15
d_gene: TRBD1
j_gene: TRBJ1-5
abundance: few
CDR3aa: CASSPGQGRRGPQHF
CDR3nt: TGTGCCAGCAGTCCTGGACAGGGAAGGAGGGGGCCCCAGCATTTT

v_gene: TRBV5-1
len: 17
d_gene: .
j_gene: TRBJ1-1
abundance: .
CDR3aa: CASSPWGGQGMNTEAFF
CDR3nt: TGCGCCAGCAGCCCCTGGGGAGGGCAGGGAATGAACACTGAAGCTTTCTTT

v_gene: TRBV28
len: 14
d_gene: TRBD1
j_gene: TRBJ2-5
abundance: .
CDR3aa: CASIPGQGWETQYF
CDR3nt: TGTGCCAGCATACCGGGACAGGGGTGGGAGACCCAGTACTTC

v_gene: TRBV9
len: 16
d_gene: .
j_gene: TRBJ2-5
abundance: .
CDR3aa: CASSPRERGFQETQYF
CDR3nt: TGTGCCAGCAGCCCCAGAGAACGGGGGTTCCAAGAGACCCAGTACTTC

v_gene: TRBV3-1/TRBV3-2
len: 16
d_gene: .
j_gene: TRBJ2-7
abundance: .
CDR3aa: CASSQGSLLSAYEQYF
CDR3nt: TGTGCCAGCAGCCAAGGCAGCCTTCTTAGCGCCTACGAGCAGTACTTC

v_gene: TRBV7-8
len: 18
d_gene: TRBD1
j_gene: TRBJ2-3
abundance: .
CDR3aa: CASSLAPTGGVFTDTQYF
CDR3nt: TGTGCCAGCAGCTTAGCGCCGACAGGGGGCGTTTTCACAGATACGCAGTATTTT

v_gene: TRBV7-2
len: 13
d_gene: .
j_gene: TRBJ2-7
abundance: few
CDR3aa: CASSLSGGDEQYF
CDR3nt: TGTGCCAGCAGCTTAAGCGGTGGAGACGAGCAGTACTTC

v_gene: TRBV20-1
len: 11
d_gene: .
j_gene: TRBJ1-1
abundance: .
CDR3aa: CSAKGDTEAFF
CDR3nt: TGCAGTGCTAAGGGGGACACTGAAGCTTTCTTT

v_gene: TRBV2
len: 14
d_gene: .
j_gene: TRBJ1-1
abundance: .
CDR3aa: CASSEEGMNTEAFF
CDR3nt: TGTGCCAGCAGTGAGGAGGGGATGAACACTGAAGCTTTCTTT

v_gene: TRBV2
len: 15
d_gene: .
j_gene: TRBJ1-5
abundance: once
CDR3aa: CASNWEGRQNQPQHF
CDR3nt: TGTGCCAGCAACTGGGAGGGCAGGCAAAATCAGCCCCAGCATTTT

v_gene: TRBV18
len: 15
d_gene: TRBD1
j_gene: TRBJ2-2
abundance: .
CDR3aa: CASSHRDRTTGELFF
CDR3nt: TGTGCCAGCTCACACCGGGACAGAACCACCGGGGAGCTGTTTTTT

v_gene: TRBV5-1
len: 16
d_gene: TRBD1
j_gene: TRBJ2-1
abundance: .
CDR3aa: CASSSRQGSSYNEQFF
CDR3nt: TGCGCCAGCAGCTCAAGACAGGGGAGCTCCTACAATGAGCAGTTCTTC

v_gene: TRBV19
len: 14
d_gene: .
j_gene: TRBJ1-6
abundance: .
CDR3aa: CASSMIAGNSPLHF
CDR3nt: TGTGCCAGTAGTATGATAGCTGGCAATTCACCCCTCCACTTT

v_gene: TRBV5-1
len: 16
d_gene: TRBD1
j_gene: TRBJ1-4
abundance: .
CDR3aa: CASRSGTGTTNEKLFF
CDR3nt: TGCGCCAGCAGGAGTGGGACAGGGACAACTAATGAAAAACTGTTTTTT

v_gene: TRBV6-5
len: 12
d_gene: TRBD1
j_gene: TRBJ1-1
abundance: .
CDR3aa: CASSYDRGPRHF
CDR3nt: TGTGCCAGCAGTTACGACAGGGGGCCACGCCACTTT

v_gene: TRBV18
len: 16
d_gene: .
j_gene: TRBJ2-3
abundance: .
CDR3aa: CASSPEAGWGPDTQYF
CDR3nt: TGTGCCAGCTCACCAGAGGCAGGTTGGGGCCCAGATACGCAGTATTTT

v_gene: TRBV16
len: 14
d_gene: .
j_gene: TRBJ2-2
abundance: once
CDR3aa: CASSQSTATGELFF
CDR3nt: TGTGCCAGCAGCCAATCTACAGCTACCGGGGAGCTGTTTTTT

v_gene: TRBV5-1
len: 15
d_gene: .
j_gene: TRBJ1-6
abundance: .
CDR3aa: CASSLDGTRDSPLHF
CDR3nt: TGCGCCAGCAGCTTGGACGGGACAAGGGATTCACCCCTCCACTTT

v_gene: TRBV5-1
len: 15
d_gene: TRBD1
j_gene: TRBJ2-5
abundance: .
CDR3aa: CASSANGQVQETQYF
CDR3nt: TGCGCCAGCAGCGCGAATGGACAGGTCCAAGAGACCCAGTACTTC

v_gene: TRBV7-2
len: 14
d_gene: .
j_gene: TRBJ2-5
abundance: .
CDR3aa: CASSATGFGETQYF
CDR3nt: TGTGCCAGCAGCGCTACAGGGTTCGGAGAGACCCAGTACTTC

v_gene: TRBV29-1
len: 12
d_gene: .
j_gene: TRBJ2-7
abundance: .
CDR3aa: CSVGNGVYEQYF
CDR3nt: TGCAGCGTTGGTAACGGGGTCTACGAGCAGTACTTC

v_gene: TRBV30
len: 11
d_gene: .
j_gene: TRBJ1-1
abundance: once
CDR3aa: CAWSVDSEAFF
CDR3nt: TGTGCCTGGAGTGTTGACAGTGAAGCTTTCTTT

v_gene: TRBV24-1
len: 12
d_gene: TRBD1
j_gene: TRBJ1-1
abundance: .
CDR3aa: CATSDRTGEAFF
CDR3nt: TGTGCCACCAGTGACCGGACAGGTGAAGCTTTCTTT

v_gene: TRBV28
len: 17
d_gene: TRBD1
j_gene: TRBJ1-5
abundance: few
CDR3aa: CASSLRKTGSSNQPQHF
CDR3nt: TGTGCCAGCAGTTTAAGGAAGACAGGGTCCAGCAATCAGCCCCAGCATTTT

v_gene: TRBV7-2
len: 14
d_gene: .
j_gene: TRBJ2-7
abundance: .
CDR3aa: CASSQQGSSYEQYF
CDR3nt: TGTGCCAGCTCCCAACAGGGTAGCTCCTACGAGCAGTACTTC

v_gene: TRBV19
len: 19
d_gene: TRBD1
j_gene: TRBJ1-6
abundance: .
CDR3aa: CASSVTGTGSSFLNSPLHF
CDR3nt: TGTGCCAGTAGTGTAACCGGGACAGGGAGTTCCTTTTTGAATTCACCCCTCCACTTT

v_gene: TRBV28
len: 15
d_gene: .
j_gene: TRBJ1-1
abundance: .
CDR3aa: CASSFGGNEGTEAFF
CDR3nt: TGTGCCAGCAGTTTTGGAGGGAATGAGGGCACTGAAGCTTTCTTT

v_gene: TRBV18
len: 18
d_gene: TRBD2
j_gene: TRBJ2-3
abundance: once
CDR3aa: CASSPRVAGGPSLDTQYF
CDR3nt: TGTGCCAGCTCACCGAGGGTAGCGGGGGGGCCGAGCCTAGATACGCAGTATTTT

v_gene: TRBV3-1/TRBV3-2
len: 15
d_gene: .
j_gene: TRBJ1-6
abundance: .
CDR3aa: CASSQDQTYNSPLHF
CDR3nt: TGTGCCAGCAGCCAAGATCAGACCTATAATTCACCCCTCCACTTT

v_gene: TRBV3-1/TRBV3-2
len: 16
d_gene: TRBD2
j_gene: TRBJ2-2
abundance: .
CDR3aa: CASSQPTSGGTGELFF
CDR3nt: TGTGCCAGCAGCCAGCCTACTAGCGGGGGGACCGGGGAGCTGTTTTTT

v_gene: TRBV5-1
len: 16
d_gene: .
j_gene: TRBJ2-2
abundance: few
CDR3aa: CASSRRWGVRAGELFF
CDR3nt: TGCGCCAGCAGCCGGAGATGGGGCGTTAGGGCCGGGGAGCTGTTTTTT

v_gene: TRBV2
len: 14
d_gene: TRBD1
j_gene: TRBJ1-2
abundance: once
CDR3aa: CASSLFTGGSGYTF
CDR3nt: TGTGCCAGCAGTTTATTTACAGGGGGTAGTGGCTACACCTTC

v_gene: TRBV5-1
len: 14
d_gene: .
j_gene: TRBJ2-3
abundance: .
CDR3aa: CASSLTDPTDTQYF
CDR3nt: TGCGCCAGCAGCTTGACAGACCCCACAGATACGCAGTATTTT

v_gene: TRBV18
len: 13
d_gene: .
j_gene: TRBJ2-2
abundance: .
CDR3aa: CASSPARGGELFF
CDR3nt: TGTGCCAGCTCTCCGGCGAGAGGCGGGGAGCTGTTTTTT

v_gene: TRBV10-3
len: 16
d_gene: TRBD1
j_gene: TRBJ1-3
abundance: few
CDR3aa: CAISDPGQGDGNTIYF
CDR3nt: TGTGCCATCAGTGACCCGGGACAGGGTGATGGAAACACCATATATTTT

v_gene: TRBV18
len: 16
d_gene: TRBD1
j_gene: TRBJ1-1
abundance: .
CDR3aa: CASSLVGGQGGTEAFF
CDR3nt: TGTGCCAGCTCACTTGTAGGAGGACAGGGGGGCACTGAAGCTTTCTTT

v_gene: TRBV11-3
len: 14
d_gene: TRBD1
j_gene: TRBJ1-3
abundance: .
CDR3aa: CASSRTGVQKAIYF
CDR3nt: TGTGCCAGCAGCCGGACAGGGGTTCAGAAGGCCATATATTTT

v_gene: TRBV7-9
len: 14
d_gene: TRBD1
j_gene: TRBJ2-3
abundance: .
CDR3aa: CASSFAGGSDTQYF
CDR3nt: TGTGCCAGCAGCTTTGCAGGGGGCTCAGATACGCAGTATTTT

v_gene: TRBV28
len: 14
d_gene: TRBD1
j_gene: TRBJ2-7
abundance: few
CDR3aa: CASRPTGTAYEQYF
CDR3nt: TGTGCCAGCAGGCCTACCGGGACAGCCTACGAGCAGTACTTC

v_gene: TRBV10-3
len: 19
d_gene: .
j_gene: TRBJ1-6
abundance: .
CDR3aa: CAISEARGALSSYNSPLHF
CDR3nt: TGTGCCATCAGTGAAGCCAGGGGCGCACTGAGCTCCTATAATTCACCCCTCCACTTT